These 7 T cell receptor beta chains originate from one sample sequenced in a study of blood T cell repertoires in COVID-19. Method: immunoSEQ multiplex PCR; TCRdb's copy keeps in-frame clones and lacks some. The sample lists around 270,000 clones; less than 90% were seen once. The sample comprised peripheral blood. The receptors stem from a woman aged 40 to 50 who had recovered from COVID-19.

V and J are TRBV6-5 and TRBJ1-5; TRBD1 agrees at 9 bases. Germline lookup yields CDR1 MNHEY and CDR2 SVGAGI. After removal of 6 bases from V and 2 bases from J, the junction contained 2 bases not matched to a gene. This CDR3 comprises 14 residues. In DNA form, the CDR3 reads TGTGCCAGCAGCAGGACAGGGGGCAATCAGCCCCAGCATTTT. Amino acids: CASSRTGGNQPQHF.

The chain recombines TRBV11-2 with TRBJ2-6, with no clear D. Germline-derived CDR1 and CDR2 are SGHAT and FQNNGV. The CDR3 consists of 15 residues. Trimming shortened V by 3 bases and J by 0 bases, and 6 bases separated the two germline ends. The CDR3 is CASSFSFSGANVLTF. In DNA, the CDR3 is TGTGCCAGCAGCTTCTCCTTCTCTGGGGCCAACGTCCTGACTTTC.

The gene calls are TRBV15 and TRBJ1-4, with TRBD1 as a possible D gene (5 bases). The CDR3 is made up of 16 amino acids. V was trimmed by 5 bases and J by 0 bases, leaving 13 bases between them. Germline-derived CDR1 and CDR2 are LNHNV and YYDKDF (reference sequence). CDR3 sequence (DNA): TGTGCCACCAGCGCCACCGGGGGAGCAACTAATGAAAAACTGTTTTTT. Translating gives CATSATGGATNEKLFF.

The chain employs TRBV3-1 (or the pseudogene TRBV3-2) and TRBJ2-7, with 10 bases that match TRBD1. From germline, CDR1 is LGHDT and CDR2 YNNKEL (reference sequence). The trim removed 2 bases at V and 3 bases at J, leaving 4 bases unmatched. CDR3 length: 15 amino acids. The chain's CDR3 is CASSQPGTGDYEQYF. The CDR3 nucleotides are TGTGCCAGCAGCCAACCCGGGACAGGGGACTACGAGCAGTACTTC.

This clone appeared once. V usage is TRBV2 and J usage is TRBJ2-5, with 7 bases aligning to TRBD1. The CDR3 loop spans 14 amino acids. The V gene's germline CDR1 is SNHLY and CDR2 FYNNEI. Trimming took 9 bases from V and 2 from J; bases not matched to a gene: 9. The CDR3, as DNA: TGTGCCAGTCTCCGGGACAGTGCACAAGAGACCCAGTACTTC. Protein: CASLRDSAQETQYF. The entire variable domain, with the rest obtained from reference TRBV2 and TRBJ2-5, is as follows: EPEVTQTPSHQVTQMGQEVILRCVPISNHLYFYWYRQILGQKVEFLVSFYNNEISEKSEIFDDQFSVERPDGSNFTLKIRSTKLEDSAMYFCASLRDSAQETQYFGPGTRLLVL.

The rearrangement uses TRBV6-4 and TRBJ2-1, with 8 positions matching TRBD2. Trimming at V came to 6 bases and at J to 2 bases, leaving 0 bases not matched to a gene. CDR3 length equals 13 residues. Germline assignment: CDR1 MRHNA and CDR2 SNTAGT. This chain's CDR3 is CASSGGAYNEQFF. The CDR3 DNA reads TGTGCCAGCAGCGGGGGGGCCTACAATGAGCAGTTCTTC.

The genes are TRBV7-9 and TRBJ1-6; a weak D match, TRBD1 (5 bases). Germline-derived CDR1 and CDR2 are SEHNR and FQNEAQ (reference sequence). This CDR3 spans 13 amino acids. The V end lost 2 bases, the J end lost 10 bases, and 9 bases lay between the germline ends. The CDR3 loop reads CASSLSGDSPLHF. The CDR3 DNA is TGTGCCAGCAGCTTATCGGGGGACTCACCCCTCCACTTT. The full variable domain, in which reference TRBV7-9 and TRBJ1-6 provide the parts outside the CDR3, is DTGVSQNPRHKITKRGQNVTFRCDPISEHNRLYWYRQTLGQGPEFLTYFQNEAQLEKSRLLSDRFSAERPKGSFSTLEIQRTEQGDSAMYLCASSLSGDSPLHFGNGTRLTVT.